The rows below give T cell receptor beta chains drawn from one sample of a study of T-cell memory formation after mild COVID-19. Via MiXCR, TCRdb re-called the 5' RACE reads, giving one row per CDR3 protein. The repertoire holds about 340,000 distinct CDR3 sequences, with about 15% as singletons. Material for sequencing was PBMCs or a T cell subset sorted from them (not recorded which). Receptors originate from a man younger than 35 who had mild COVID-19 (a few samples of this study predate the infection). Cell type and time point are not known. Both conserved end residues are part of each CDR3. Each record gives: clone size, D gene, J gene, V gene, CDR3 DNA, CDR3 protein. The D gene is left open where the match is weak. Clone size is not always given. Where it is, it says once, few, many or a class for expanded clones.

size: many
D: -
J: TRBJ1-1
V: TRBV20-1
DNA: TGCAGTGCTAGAGCTAGGGACACTGAAGCTTTCTTT
CDR3: CSARARDTEAFF

size: -
D: -
J: TRBJ2-5
V: TRBV7-2
DNA: TGTGCCAGCAGCGACCTCGGGGAGACCCAGTACTTC
CDR3: CASSDLGETQYF

size: -
D: TRBD1
J: TRBJ2-7
V: TRBV7-2
DNA: TGTGCCAGCAGCTTGAGGACAGGGGAAGACTACGAGCAGTACTTC
CDR3: CASSLRTGEDYEQYF

size: -
D: -
J: TRBJ2-3
V: TRBV6-4
DNA: TGTGCCAGCAGCCCCACAGGGATAACAGATACGCAGTATTTT
CDR3: CASSPTGITDTQYF

size: few
D: -
J: TRBJ2-1
V: TRBV6-2/TRBV6-3
DNA: TGTGCCAGCTGGGATCCTTACAATGAGCAGTTCTTC
CDR3: CASWDPYNEQFF

size: -
D: -
J: TRBJ1-2
V: TRBV2
DNA: TGTGCCAGCCTGATCCGCAGGGTTAACTATGGCTACACCTTC
CDR3: CASLIRRVNYGYTF

size: few
D: -
J: TRBJ2-3
V: TRBV9
DNA: TGTGCCAGCAGCGTCTTAAGCGGAGTTAGTGGCACAGATACGCAGTATTTT
CDR3: CASSVLSGVSGTDTQYF

size: many
D: -
J: TRBJ2-2
V: TRBV6-5
DNA: TGTGCCAGCAGTTACCTACCGAACACCGGGGAGCTGTTTTTT
CDR3: CASSYLPNTGELFF

size: -
D: -
J: TRBJ1-3
V: TRBV12-3/TRBV12-4
DNA: TGTGCCAGCAGTTTACTGGCAGGGGTAGGAAACACCATATATTTT
CDR3: CASSLLAGVGNTIYF

size: many
D: -
J: TRBJ2-5
V: TRBV5-1
DNA: TGCGCCAGCAGCCCGGAGGGGAACTCTCCCGAGACCCAGTACTTC
CDR3: CASSPEGNSPETQYF

size: many
D: -
J: TRBJ2-1
V: TRBV7-3
DNA: TGTGCCAGCAGCCCGGGCGCAGGATCCCAGAACCCGCAGTTCTTC
CDR3: CASSPGAGSQNPQFF

size: few
D: TRBD1
J: TRBJ1-1
V: TRBV20-1
DNA: TGCAGTGCTTCCCGGACAGGGGACACTGAAGCTTTCTTT
CDR3: CSASRTGDTEAFF

size: -
D: TRBD1
J: TRBJ1-2
V: TRBV20-1
DNA: TGCAGTGTTGGGACAGCTAACTATGGCTACACCTTC
CDR3: CSVGTANYGYTF

size: -
D: TRBD1
J: TRBJ2-5
V: TRBV5-1
DNA: TGCGCCAGCAGCTCGGACAGGGCGGAGACCCAGTACTTC
CDR3: CASSSDRAETQYF

size: few
D: TRBD2
J: TRBJ2-7
V: TRBV11-2
DNA: TGTGCCAGCAGCCTAGCGGGTCCCAAGTACGAGCAGTACTTC
CDR3: CASSLAGPKYEQYF

size: few
D: -
J: TRBJ2-2
V: TRBV12-3/TRBV12-4
DNA: TGTGCCAGCAGCCAGCACAGATCCACCGGGGAGCTGTTTTTT
CDR3: CASSQHRSTGELFF

size: few
D: -
J: TRBJ2-1
V: TRBV28
DNA: TGTGCCAGCAGTTTATTTGCAGGAACCTACAATGAGCAGTTCTTC
CDR3: CASSLFAGTYNEQFF

size: few
D: -
J: TRBJ2-5
V: TRBV25-1
DNA: TGTGCCAGCAGTGAATCAGGGGCCTCGGCAGAGACCCAGTACTTC
CDR3: CASSESGASAETQYF

size: -
D: TRBD1
J: TRBJ1-1
V: TRBV7-8
DNA: TGTGCCAGCAGCTTAACAGGGGGCAGGAACACTGAAGCTTTCTTT
CDR3: CASSLTGGRNTEAFF

size: many
D: -
J: TRBJ2-5
V: TRBV6-5
DNA: TGTGCCAGCAGTTATTGGAGTCCTGACGAAGAGACCCAGTACTTC
CDR3: CASSYWSPDEETQYF

size: few
D: TRBD2
J: TRBJ2-5
V: TRBV18
DNA: TGTGCCAGCTCACCTAACACAGCAGCGGGGGGCAAGGAGACCCAGTACTTC
CDR3: CASSPNTAAGGKETQYF

size: -
D: -
J: TRBJ2-1
V: TRBV7-9
DNA: TGTGCCAGCAGCCCAAGTTGGCAGGGGCGGGGCAATGAGCAGTTCTTC
CDR3: CASSPSWQGRGNEQFF

size: few
D: -
J: TRBJ1-2
V: TRBV6-2/TRBV6-3
DNA: TGTGCCAGCAGTGATCCGACTGAGAACTATGGCTACACCTTC
CDR3: CASSDPTENYGYTF

size: -
D: -
J: TRBJ1-6
V: TRBV11-3
DNA: TGTGCCAGCAGCTTGAGGGCGAGTTCACCCCTCCACTTT
CDR3: CASSLRASSPLHF

size: few
D: TRBD1
J: TRBJ2-5
V: TRBV7-8
DNA: TGTGCCAGCAGCCCGAACTGGGACAGGTATATTCGTTCCGAAAAGACCCAGTACTTC
CDR3: CASSPNWDRYIRSEKTQYF

size: -
D: TRBD1
J: TRBJ1-1
V: TRBV12-3/TRBV12-4
DNA: TGTGCCAGCAGTTACAGGGGCACGAACACTGAAGCTTTCTTT
CDR3: CASSYRGTNTEAFF

size: few
D: TRBD1
J: TRBJ2-4
V: TRBV11-2
DNA: TGTGCCAGCAGCAAAACAGGGGTGGGAGCCAAAAACATTCAGTACTTC
CDR3: CASSKTGVGAKNIQYF

size: few
D: TRBD1
J: TRBJ2-2
V: TRBV3-1
DNA: TGTGCCAGCAGGCAACGACAGGGCCGTACCACCGGGGAGCTGTTTTTT
CDR3: CASRQRQGRTTGELFF

size: few
D: TRBD1
J: TRBJ1-1
V: TRBV19
DNA: TGTGCCAGTAGTATTCCAGTTTGGGACAGGGGACACACTGAAGCTTTCTTT
CDR3: CASSIPVWDRGHTEAFF

size: -
D: -
J: TRBJ2-5
V: TRBV4-3
DNA: TGCGCCAGCAGCCAAGCGGGCAGCCAAGAGACCCAGTACTTC
CDR3: CASSQAGSQETQYF

size: -
D: -
J: TRBJ2-7
V: TRBV18
DNA: TGTGCCAGCTCACCACCGGGCGGTCGGCAGTACTTC
CDR3: CASSPPGGRQYF

size: few
D: TRBD2
J: TRBJ2-3
V: TRBV4-1
DNA: TGCGCCAGCAGCCGCCTACCGGGACTAGTTCCAGATACGCAGTATTTT
CDR3: CASSRLPGLVPDTQYF

size: -
D: -
J: TRBJ2-1
V: TRBV20-1
DNA: TGCAGTGCCACTGACAGCGGCTCCTACAATGAGCAGTTCTTC
CDR3: CSATDSGSYNEQFF

size: many
D: -
J: TRBJ2-1
V: TRBV12-3/TRBV12-4
DNA: TGTGCCAGCATGCTACACCCGCCGACTTACAATGAGCAGTTCTTC
CDR3: CASMLHPPTYNEQFF

size: -
D: -
J: TRBJ1-5
V: TRBV7-3
DNA: TGTGCCAGCAGGGGCCGGATTTTTCCGGTGAGCAATCAGCCCCAGCATTTT
CDR3: CASRGRIFPVSNQPQHF

size: -
D: TRBD2
J: TRBJ2-1
V: TRBV6-2/TRBV6-3
DNA: TGTGCCAGCAGCCCTCTCGGGCTAGCGGGGGGTGGTGAGCAGTTCTTC
CDR3: CASSPLGLAGGGEQFF

size: -
D: -
J: TRBJ1-1
V: TRBV6-2/TRBV6-3
DNA: TGTGCCAGCAGGCCCCGAGGGGGGCGCAGGGTCACTGAAGCTTTCTTT
CDR3: CASRPRGGRRVTEAFF

size: few
D: -
J: TRBJ1-1
V: TRBV4-1
DNA: TGCGCCAGCAGCCAAGGGCCCGGACAGTTAAACACTGAAGCTTTCTTT
CDR3: CASSQGPGQLNTEAFF

size: -
D: -
J: TRBJ2-1
V: TRBV4-1
DNA: TGCGCCAGCAGCCAAGCCCCACAAACTGGCTACAATGAGCAGTTCTTC
CDR3: CASSQAPQTGYNEQFF